A single sample is the source of the 6 T cell receptor beta chains below, sequenced in a study of early T cells in non-severe SARS-CoV-2 infection. TCRdb reprocessed the 5' RACE reads via MiXCR and lists one record per CDR3 protein. The sample has 65,000 to 80,000 distinct CDR3 sequences; around 13% are singletons. Sequenced input: whole blood. These receptors all come from an adult who was a healthcare worker with PCR-confirmed SARS-CoV-2 infection or an uninfected control (not recorded which).

This chain uses TRBV27 with TRBJ1-1; no clear D. The CDR3 extends over 13 amino acids. V shed 6 bases and J shed 4 bases, with 12 bases lying between them. Germline V gene sequence: CDR1 MNHEY, CDR2 SMNVEV (reference sequence). The CDR3 loop is CASSYRSSTEAFF. DNA for the CDR3: TGTGCCAGCAGCTACAGATCGAGCACTGAAGCTTTCTTT.

This clonotype was detected a few times. V is TRBV30 and J is TRBJ1-5; the D gene is possibly TRBD1 (5 bases). Germline lookup yields CDR1 GTSNPN and CDR2 SVGIG (reference sequence). CDR3 length: 13 residues. Trimming shortened V by 1 base and J by 2 bases, and 6 bases separated the two germline ends. The CDR3 nucleotides are TGTGCCTGGAGTGGGGGGGGCAATCAGCCCCAGCATTTT. Its translation is CAWSGGGNQPQHF.

The rearrangement links TRBV27 to TRBJ1-1; D ambiguous. The CDR3 contains 14 residues. CDR1 is MNHEY, CDR2 SMNVEV, per germline (reference sequence). V shed 0 bases and J shed 2 bases, with 7 bases lying between them. The CDR3 spells CASSLSRFNTEAFF. CDR3 DNA: TGTGCCAGCAGTTTATCCAGGTTCAACACTGAAGCTTTCTTT.

This clonotype was seen repeatedly, ten times or more. V and J are TRBV11-2 and TRBJ2-1; 12 bases are shared with TRBD2. Germline CDR1 and CDR2: SGHAT and FQNNGV. The CDR3 loop spans 16 amino acids. Trimming removed 2 bases from V and 9 bases from J; junction bases left unmatched: 8. The CDR3 nucleotides read TGTGCCAGCAGCTTAAACCCGCTAGCGGGAGGGGGTGAGCAGTTCTTC. Its protein is CASSLNPLAGGGEQFF.

The table lists this clonotype with a few counts. The gene calls are TRBV23-1 and TRBJ1-1, with D unresolved. TRBV23-1 is given ORF status, its function remaining uncertain. The CDR3 length is 11 residues. The ends were cut back, 4 bases at V and 7 bases at J, with 7 bases in the middle. DNA of the CDR3: TGCGCCAGCAGTCGATCAGTTGAAGCTTTCTTT. It yields the protein CASSRSVEAFF.

The J gene is TRBJ2-7, the V gene TRBV6-2 or TRBV6-3, with D possibly called TRBD1 or TRBD2 (5 bases each). This CDR3 comprises 15 residues. Germline V CDR1 and CDR2: MNHEY, SVGEGT. Between the trimmed V and J ends, which lost 5 bases and 6 bases, there was a span of 20 bases. Here the CDR3 reads CASSPVRGSSTEQYF. CDR3 DNA sequence: TGTGCCAGCAGTCCTGTGAGGGGCTCGAGTACCGAGCAGTACTTC.